The source of this T cell receptor beta chain is a study of control samples from healthy donors and cancer patients. Trimming removed 5 bases from V and 4 bases from J, with 19 bases in between. From germline, CDR1 is MGHDK and CDR2 SYGVNS. The CDR3 is made up of 16 amino acids. Assay: immunoSEQ multiplex PCR; the TCRdb copy retains only in-frame clones and omits some. The sample lists roughly 150,000 clones, 80% to 95% seen once, with more than 5% in the top ten. V and J are TRBV25-1 and TRBJ2-3; D might be TRBD2 (6 bases). Sequencing was carried out using blood. The origin of this receptor is a man aged 18 to 35 in good health. CDR3 in amino acids: CASSMAGGWRADTQYF. DNA for the CDR3: TGTGCCAGCAGTATGGCAGGAGGGTGGAGGGCAGATACGCAGTATTTT. The full variable domain, with the rest looked up from reference TRBV25-1 and TRBJ2-3, is EADIYQTPRYLVIGTGKKITLECSQTMGHDKMYWYQQDPGMELHLIHYSYGVNSTEKGDLSSESTVSRIRTEHFPLTLESARPSHTSQYLCASSMAGGWRADTQYFGPGTRLTVL.